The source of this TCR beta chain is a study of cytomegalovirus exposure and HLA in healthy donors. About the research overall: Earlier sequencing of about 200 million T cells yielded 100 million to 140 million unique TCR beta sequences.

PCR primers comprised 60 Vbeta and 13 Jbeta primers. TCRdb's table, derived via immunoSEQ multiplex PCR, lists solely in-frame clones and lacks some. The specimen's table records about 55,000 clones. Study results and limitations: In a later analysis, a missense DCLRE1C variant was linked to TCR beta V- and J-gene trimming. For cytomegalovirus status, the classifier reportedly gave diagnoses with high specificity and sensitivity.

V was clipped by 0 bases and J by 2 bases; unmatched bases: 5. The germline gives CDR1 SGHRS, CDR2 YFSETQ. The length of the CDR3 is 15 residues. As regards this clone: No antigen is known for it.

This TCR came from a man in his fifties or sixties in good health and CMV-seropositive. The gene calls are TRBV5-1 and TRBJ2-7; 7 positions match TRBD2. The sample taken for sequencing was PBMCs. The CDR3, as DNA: TGCGCCAGCAGCTTGGAGCCGGGGGGAGCCTACGAGCAGTACTTC. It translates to CASSLEPGGAYEQYF.